This T cell receptor beta chain was sequenced for a study of CXCR3-negative and CXCR3-positive naive CD8 T cells. Broader study findings: Much lower diversity was found in memory CD8+ cells, while both naive subsets had comparably high diversity. The naive subsets expressed comparable surface CD5, and the authors inferred TCR strength from TRB CDR3 properties.

Per the germline V gene, CDR1 is SGHVS and CDR2 is FNYEAQ. The CDR3 extends over 15 amino acids. Researchers sorted 300,000 cells of each CD8+ T cell subset in triplicate. UMI labels and 5' RACE were used to prepare the TRB cDNA libraries. TCRdb re-analyzed the 5' RACE reads; it lists each CDR3 protein once, without DNA. The sample table sets out around 50,000 distinct CDR3 sequences. On this clonotype: Its cognate antigen is unknown.

This receptor was taken from a human donor in good health. Some clones in this sample may be carry-over from other donors' samples. The chain is built from TRBV7-6 and TRBJ2-1; as DNA is missing, the TRBD1 call by TCRdb cannot be tested. Sequencing was performed on memory CD8+ T cells from blood. CDR3 region: CASSSRQGLRNEQFF. The entire variable domain, with the rest obtained from reference TRBV7-6 and TRBJ2-1, is as follows: GAGVSQSPRYKVTKRGQDVALRCDPISGHVSLYWYRQALGQGPEFLTYFNYEAQQDKSGLPNDRFSAERPEGSISTLTIQRTEQRDSAMYRCASSSRQGLRNEQFFGPGTRLTVL.